Listed here are 11 T cell receptor beta chains from one sample, sequenced in a study of Ad26.COV2.S vaccination and SARS-CoV-2 variants. Repertoires were generated with immunoSEQ multiplex PCR, while TCRdb's copy carries only in-frame clones and drops some. This sample has about 390,000 clones; 80% to 90% occur once, and the top ten carry under 4%. Noted treatment: around 19 received Ad26.COV2.S at low or high dose, single or two shots; about five received placebo; per-sample allocation not given. Following the first vaccine or placebo injection, samples were taken on day 63. Here the sequenced sample was peripheral blood, taken in a trial of Ad26.COV2.S vaccine versus placebo. These receptors were obtained from a person between 18 and 60 years old who received the Ad26.COV2.S COVID-19 vaccine or a placebo.

This chain links TRBV4-1 with TRBJ1-2, with 8 bases identical to TRBD1. The length of the CDR3 is 20 residues. Germline V gives CDR1 MGHRA, CDR2 YSYEKL. The junction had 18 bases not matched to a gene; V was cut back by 1 base and J by 2 bases. The CDR3 protein is CASSQVGSRISRDRNYGYTF. CDR3 DNA sequence: TGCGCCAGCAGCCAAGTAGGGAGTAGGATTTCGAGGGACAGGAACTATGGCTACACCTTC.

The chain links TRBV3-1 (or the pseudogene TRBV3-2) to TRBJ1-1, with 9 bases that match TRBD1. CDR1 is LGHDT and CDR2 is YNNKEL in the germline V gene (reference sequence). V shed 1 base, J shed 7 bases, and the junction held 4 bases outside the gene matches. This CDR3 is built from 14 residues. The CDR3 region is CASSQGTGVREAFF. In nucleotides, the CDR3 is TGTGCCAGCAGCCAAGGGACAGGGGTGCGTGAAGCTTTCTTT.

This sequence joins TRBV4-1 and TRBJ1-1, with no clear D. The CDR3 sequence is 12 residues long. Trimming cost V 8 bases and J 4 bases, with 11 bases left between them. CDR1 and CDR2 (germline): MGHRA, YSYEKL. The DNA for the CDR3 is TGCGCCAGCGGGCTCCCGGGCACTGAAGCTTTCTTT. Encoded protein: CASGLPGTEAFF.

This rearrangement joins TRBV18 to TRBJ1-6; TRBD1 matches at 8 bases. The CDR3 runs to 14 residues. The germline V gene encodes CDR1 KGHSH and CDR2 LQKENI. Losses at the gene ends were 3 bases for V and 5 bases for J; bases not matched to a gene: 0. For the CDR3, the DNA is TGTGCCAGCTCACCGGGACAGGATAATTCACCCCTCCACTTT. The encoded protein is CASSPGQDNSPLHF.

The chain couples TRBV5-4 to TRBJ1-2; D unresolved. Trimming removed 4 bases from V and 4 bases from J, with 14 bases in between. Germline V gene sequence: CDR1 SGHNT, CDR2 YYREEE (reference sequence). The CDR3 spans 14 residues. The CDR3 protein is CASSHPAVIYGYTF. In DNA, the CDR3 is TGTGCCAGCAGCCATCCTGCAGTTATCTATGGCTACACCTTC.

The CDR3 DNA reads TGTGCCAGCAGCCAAGAAAGGAGGGTCGCGTTCTTC. Protein product: CASSQERRVAFF. The gene calls are TRBV3-1 (or the pseudogene TRBV3-2) and TRBJ2-1; weak D call: TRBD2 (6 bases). The V end was cut by 0 bases, the J end by 15 bases, with 12 bases between. Germline V gives CDR1 LGHDT, CDR2 YNNKEL (reference sequence). The CDR3 loop spans 12 amino acids.

The chain joins TRBV27 to TRBJ2-1, with TRBD2 matching over 9 bases. Germline V gives CDR1 MNHEY, CDR2 SMNVEV (reference sequence). The CDR3 runs 18 residues. J was trimmed by 0 bases and V by 7 bases; bases with no gene match: 13. CDR3 sequence: CASTSGSGGSSSYNEQFF. DNA for the CDR3: TGTGCCAGCACGTCGGGTAGCGGGGGTTCCAGCTCCTACAATGAGCAGTTCTTC.

CDR3 bases: TGTGCCACCAGCCCCGGGGACACTTCTGGGGCCAACGTCCTGACTTTC. Its translation: CATSPGDTSGANVLTF. The V and J genes are TRBV15 and TRBJ2-6; the D gene is possibly TRBD1 (6 bases). The V gene lost 5 bases and the J gene lost 1 base, with 12 bases spanning the gap. The V gene's germline CDR1 is LNHNV and CDR2 YYDKDF (reference sequence). There are 16 residues in the CDR3.

Here the CDR3 reads CASSMIPSGGAWNTQYF. The CDR3 DNA is TGTGCCAGTAGTATGATCCCAAGCGGGGGGGCCTGGAATACTCAGTACTTC. V and J are TRBV19 and TRBJ2-5; 10 nucleotides match TRBD2. CDR3 length: 17 residues. Germline CDR1 is LNHDA and CDR2 is SQIVND (reference sequence). Trimming cost V 3 bases and J 11 bases; bases outside gene matches: 18.

The chain employs TRBV4-1 and TRBJ2-3, with D hard to call. CDR1 and CDR2 from the germline V gene are MGHRA and YSYEKL. The ends were cut back, 5 bases at V and 4 bases at J, with 7 bases in the middle. The CDR3 spans 12 residues. The CDR3 spells CASSYMADTQYF. In DNA form, the CDR3 reads TGCGCCAGCAGCTACATGGCAGATACGCAGTATTTT.

The chain couples TRBV7-2 to TRBJ2-1; possibly TRBD1 for D (6 bases). The CDR3 totals 14 residues. The germline V gene encodes CDR1 SGHTA and CDR2 FQGNSA. V lost 3 bases and J lost 2, with 8 bases in between. The CDR3: CASSFWGPYNEQFF. The CDR3 DNA reads as TGTGCCAGCAGCTTCTGGGGGCCCTACAATGAGCAGTTCTTC. Full variable domain (rest looked up from reference TRBV7-2 and TRBJ2-1): GAGVSQSPSNKVTEKGKDVELRCDPISGHTALYWYRQSLGQGLEFLIYFQGNSAPDKSGLPSDRFSAERTGGSVSTLTIQRTQQEDSAVYLCASSFWGPYNEQFFGPGTRLTVL.